These 14 T cell receptor beta chains originate from one sample sequenced in a study of vaccination and CD4 T cells after COVID-19. Sample treatment: approximately 9-day PBMC culture with coronavirus spike peptide pools or control peptides (ViraFEST assay). These TCRs' antigens remain unknown. Cultured CD4+ T-cell DNA underwent Oncomine TCR Beta short-read sequencing. TCRdb re-called the PCR reads with MiXCR, one entry per CDR3 protein. Counted here are around 12,000 distinct CDR3 sequences, about half occurring once; the ten biggest clones make up under 12%. The sample consisted of CD4+ T cells from blood, cultured in vitro. All receptors come from a human donor who had recovered from COVID-19.

V usage is TRBV6-1 and J usage is TRBJ2-3; TRBD2 agrees at 13 bases. CDR1 and CDR2 (germline): MNHNS, SASEGT. The junction had 2 bases not matched to a gene; V was cut back by 5 bases and J by 3 bases. The length of the CDR3 is 15 residues. In DNA form, the CDR3 reads TGTGCCAGCAGTCCGACTAGCGGGAGGACAGATACGCAGTATTTT. This sequence encodes CASSPTSGRTDTQYF.

This chain connects TRBV6-4 to TRBJ2-1; the D is unclear. The CDR3 has 15 residues. Trimming left V 0 bases short and J 9 bases short, with 15 bases between. Germline CDR1 MRHNA, CDR2 SNTAGT. CDR3 amino acids: CASSDSIEGGGEQFF. For the CDR3, the DNA is TGTGCCAGCAGTGACTCGATCGAAGGCGGTGGTGAGCAGTTCTTC.

A few counts support this clonotype. V usage is TRBV6-1 and J usage is TRBJ1-5, with D possibly TRBD1 on 5 matching bases. Trimming took 6 bases from V and 9 from J, leaving 18 bases between them. This CDR3 is built from 14 residues. The V gene's germline CDR1 is MNHNS and CDR2 SASEGT. In nucleotides, the CDR3 is TGTGCCAGCAGACACTTGAACGGGGGGGTGCCCCAGCATTTT. Translated: CASRHLNGGVPQHF.

This clonotype came up a few times. J is TRBJ1-5 and V is TRBV19; no clear D gene. Germline V lookup: CDR1 LNHDA, CDR2 SQIVND (reference sequence). The V end was cut by 3 bases, the J end by 0 bases, with 9 bases between. The CDR3 is 15 residues long. Here the CDR3 reads CASSISGNSNQPQHF. The DNA of the CDR3 is TGTGCCAGTAGTATTTCGGGAAATAGCAATCAGCCCCAGCATTTT.

The chain links TRBV11-1 to TRBJ1-2; 7 bases line up with TRBD1. Germline V gene data show CDR1 as SGHAT and CDR2 as FQDESV (reference sequence). The CDR3 totals 16 residues. Germline trimming cut 3 bases from V and 7 bases from J; bases unmatched to any gene: 14. CDR3 nucleotides: TGTGCCAGCAGCTTCCGACAGGGCGGGGTTCTGAGTGGCTACACCTTC. Translating gives CASSFRQGGVLSGYTF.

This clonotype was seen a handful of times. The V and J genes are TRBV20-1 and TRBJ2-4; no definite D call. The CDR3 totals 13 residues. CDR1 DFQATT and CDR2 SNEGSKA come from the germline V gene (reference sequence). With 7 bases removed from V and 1 base from J, the gap between germline ends came to 11 bases. The CDR3 reads CSVSEGAKNIQYF. For the CDR3, the DNA is TGCAGTGTTTCGGAAGGGGCCAAAAACATTCAGTACTTC.

The chain has TRBV20-1 and TRBJ1-6, with TRBD1 identical over 10 bases. V dropped 3 bases and J dropped 7; count of bases not matched to a gene: 15. This CDR3 contains 18 residues. Germline V gene lookup returns CDR1 DFQATT and CDR2 SNEGSKA (reference sequence). The CDR3 nucleotides read TGCAGTGCTAGGTTGAGTGGACAGGGGGAGGGAGCGAATTCACCCCTCCACTTT. Protein sequence: CSARLSGQGEGANSPLHF.

This clonotype was recorded a few times. The rearrangement joins TRBV4-2 to TRBJ2-2; 9 bases are a match to TRBD2. The ends lost 1 base at V and 9 bases at J; junction bases unmatched: 9. CDR1 and CDR2 (germline): LGHNA, YNFKEQ. The CDR3 totals 16 residues. The chain's CDR3 is CASSQVGLAGLRELFF. The CDR3 coding sequence is TGTGCCAGCAGCCAAGTGGGTCTAGCGGGACTGAGGGAGCTGTTTTTT.

The CDR3 reads CASSETSTGELFF. The CDR3 DNA sequence: TGTGCCAGCAGTGAGACTAGCACCGGGGAGCTGTTTTTT. The J gene is TRBJ2-2, the V gene TRBV6-4, with D tentatively TRBD2 (6 bases). This CDR3 is built from 13 residues. V was cut by 3 bases and J by 4 bases, with 6 bases left in between. Looked up from germline, CDR1 is MRHNA and CDR2 is SNTAGT.

CDR3 loop: CAWSGTYEQFF. The CDR3 DNA reads TGTGCCTGGAGTGGGACTTATGAGCAGTTCTTC. The V call is TRBV30, the J call TRBJ2-1, with a possible D match to TRBD2 (5 bases). CDR1 is GTSNPN, CDR2 SVGIG, per germline (reference sequence). The CDR3 loop spans 11 amino acids. Trimming took off 1 base at V and 8 bases at J, with 6 bases between the two ends.

The chain couples TRBV21-1 to TRBJ1-5. TRBV21-1 is given as a pseudogene. The CDR3 has 10 residues. The CDR3 is CASSKGPQHF. The CDR3 nucleotides are TGTGCCAGCAGCAAAGGCCCCCAGCATTTT.

The chain is built from TRBV7-9 and TRBJ2-4; D uncertain. The CDR3 consists of 13 residues. The ends were cut back, 1 base at V and 5 bases at J, with 6 bases in the middle. Germline V lookup: CDR1 SEHNR, CDR2 FQNEAQ (reference sequence). The CDR3 is CASSLGVENIQYF. CDR3 coding DNA: TGTGCCAGCAGCTTAGGAGTAGAAAACATTCAGTACTTC.

J is TRBJ2-7 and V is TRBV27, with 7 bases matching TRBD2. Looked up from germline, CDR1 is MNHEY and CDR2 is SMNVEV (reference sequence). Trimming removed 5 bases from V and 2 bases from J; junction bases left unmatched: 9. The CDR3 consists of 15 residues. CDR3 amino acids: CASSPRLADTYEQYF. The DNA of the CDR3 is TGTGCCAGCAGTCCCAGACTAGCCGATACCTACGAGCAGTACTTC.

Only a few counts were recorded for this clonotype. This rearrangement joins TRBV19 to TRBJ2-3, with 10 bases identical to TRBD1. Germline CDR1 is LNHDA and CDR2 is SQIVND (reference sequence). The CDR3 runs 16 residues. V was clipped by 6 bases and J by 0 bases; unmatched bases: 6. CDR3 DNA: TGTGCCAGTAGCAGGAGGACAGGGGGTAGCACAGATACGCAGTATTTT. Translation gives CASSRRTGGSTDTQYF.